This record looks at one TCR beta chain sequence and its context. Antigen: not known. The data belong to a study of OX40 agonist ivuxolimab in advanced cancers. In the study overall: Prior anti-PD-1, anti-PD-L1 or anti-CTLA-4 therapy did not bar entry, and roughly 40% had some. Overall study findings and caveats: Some of the lowest clonal expansion was seen in partial responders at 0.1-3.0 mg/kg. At 0.1 to 3.0 mg/kg and by week 6, clonal expansion occurred in CD4+ and CD8+ blood T cells. Nonresponders, in some cases, also had low normalized T-cell clonal expansion.

Germline CDR1 is MNHNY and CDR2 is SVGAGI (reference sequence). CDR3 length: 16 residues. V lost 3 bases to trimming and J lost 0 bases, with 12 bases between them. Sequencing used immunoSEQ multiplex PCR; TCRdb keeps in-frame clones, though not all of them. The sample lists 50,000 to 70,000 clones; roughly 84% were seen once. The rearrangement uses TRBV6-6 and TRBJ1-3; perhaps TRBD1 as D (6 bases). The specimen was CD4+ or CD8+ T cells sorted from blood, collected in a trial of the OX40 agonist ivuxolimab. The receptor was isolated from an adult with an advanced solid tumor such as melanoma, head and neck, liver or kidney cancer. The CDR3: CASSYTGQFSGNTIYF. CDR3 bases: TGTGCCAGCAGTTATACCGGACAGTTCTCTGGAAACACCATATATTTT.